This T cell receptor beta chain was sequenced in a study of blood T cell repertoires in COVID-19. Study-level information: The United States, Italy and Spain supplied acute and convalescent COVID-19 samples. Sample material is recorded as cDNA or gDNA derived from T cells, B-cell-depleted T cells, or PBMCs.

This clone appeared a few times. In the source study's methods: Amplification of reference gene primers was used by the study to estimate nucleated cell counts. The assay was immunoSEQ multiplex PCR, and TCRdb's table has in-frame clones only and misses some. Clonal size and the V and J genes are those of that table, whereas D and trimming came from the DNA. The top ten clones hold around 49% of a sample with approximately 89,000 clones, about three quarters of them seen once. The CDR3 is 16 amino acids. Trimming removed 0 bases at V and 2 bases at J, with 11 bases between. In germline, CDR1 is MNHEY, CDR2 SMNVEV (reference sequence).

The chain links TRBV27 to TRBJ2-1; a possible D gene is TRBD2 (6 bases). Sequencing was done on a sample of peripheral blood. The TCR sequence derives from a human donor in a cohort sampled during active COVID-19. The CDR3 nucleotides read TGTGCCAGCAGTTTATCGGCGGGACGACCCTACAATGAGCAGTTCTTC. Protein sequence: CASSLSAGRPYNEQFF.